This passage covers 11 T cell receptor beta chains from one sample sequenced in a study of blood T cell repertoires in COVID-19. The assay was immunoSEQ multiplex PCR, and TCRdb's table has in-frame clones only and misses some. The table records 250,000 to 350,000 clones, approximately 84% of them present only once. The sequencing input was peripheral blood. These TCRs come from a human donor with COVID-19, enrolled during active disease. The donor label of this sample is uncertain.

The chain links TRBV7-2 to TRBJ2-1, with 7 bases aligning to TRBD1. The germline V gene encodes CDR1 SGHTA and CDR2 FQGNSA. CDR3 length: 19 residues. Trimming at V came to 3 bases and at J to 1 base, leaving 15 bases not matched to a gene. CDR3 residues: CASSFERYRGQLSYNEQFF. The CDR3 bases are TGTGCCAGCAGCTTCGAACGCTACCGGGGACAGTTATCCTACAATGAGCAGTTCTTC.

The V gene is TRBV19, the J gene TRBJ1-5; 7 nucleotides match TRBD1. The CDR3 runs 14 residues. Germline CDR1 and CDR2: LNHDA and SQIVND (reference sequence). V gave up 7 bases and J gave up 4 bases; unmatched junction bases: 7. In DNA, the CDR3 is TGTGCCAGTACCCCGGGACAGAGAAATCAGCCCCAGCATTTT. As protein: CASTPGQRNQPQHF.

This chain links TRBV5-1 with TRBJ2-5; 10 positions match TRBD2. The V gene end was trimmed by 6 bases and the J gene end by 2 bases; junction bases not matched to a gene: 10. The CDR3 has 16 amino acids. Per the germline V gene, CDR1 is SGHRS and CDR2 is YFSETQ. The CDR3 nucleotides read TGCGCCAGCACCTCCCGGACTAGCGGAGCACAAGAGACCCAGTACTTC. Protein product: CASTSRTSGAQETQYF.

The chain employs TRBV28 and TRBJ2-1; maybe TRBD1 (6 bases). V lost 6 bases, J lost 7 bases, and 22 bases lay in between. From germline, CDR1 is MDHEN and CDR2 SYDVKM. CDR3 length equals 16 residues. The CDR3 sequence is CASSPPDRTARNEQFF. The DNA for the CDR3 is TGTGCCAGCAGCCCGCCCGACCGGACAGCGAGGAATGAGCAGTTCTTC.

CDR3: CASSRTGKKTQYF. In DNA form, the CDR3 reads TGTGCCAGTAGTCGGACAGGGAAAAAGACCCAGTACTTC. This chain joins TRBV19 and TRBJ2-5; TRBD1 matches 8 bases. Trimming at V came to 5 bases and at J to 6 bases, leaving 5 bases not matched to a gene. Germline V gives CDR1 LNHDA, CDR2 SQIVND (reference sequence). The CDR3 runs to 13 residues.

The rearrangement uses TRBV18 and TRBJ2-3; 10 nucleotides line up with TRBD1. The germline V gene encodes CDR1 KGHSH and CDR2 LQKENI. The ends lost 3 bases at V and 3 bases at J; junction bases unmatched: 3. The CDR3 contains 15 residues. For the CDR3, the DNA is TGTGCCAGCTCACCCCGGGACAGGGGAACAGATACGCAGTATTTT. Translating gives CASSPRDRGTDTQYF.

This chain joins TRBV5-1 and TRBJ1-1, with TRBD1 matching over 8 bases. Germline values: CDR1 SGHRS, CDR2 YFSETQ. With 3 bases clipped from V and 1 base from J, the junction kept 5 bases outside the gene matches. The CDR3 is made up of 15 amino acids. The CDR3 loop is CASSSTGVRNTEAFF. CDR3 DNA: TGCGCCAGCAGCTCGACAGGGGTGCGGAACACTGAAGCTTTCTTT.

The CDR3 sequence is CASSQAAGLPYEQYF. CDR3 sequence (DNA): TGTGCCAGCAGCCAAGCTGCGGGACTCCCCTACGAGCAGTACTTC. This chain uses TRBV3-1 (or the pseudogene TRBV3-2) with TRBJ2-7; tentative D call: TRBD2 (6 bases). Trimming cost V 1 base and J 2 bases, with 12 bases left between them. There are 15 residues in the CDR3. CDR1 is LGHDT, CDR2 YNNKEL, per germline (reference sequence).

The table lists this clone with a count of one. This chain joins TRBV29-1 and TRBJ2-2, with D tentatively TRBD1 (5 bases). Germline V gene lookup returns CDR1 SQVTM and CDR2 ANQGSEA. With 6 bases removed from V and 3 bases from J, the gap between germline ends came to 17 bases. This CDR3 has 15 residues. DNA of the CDR3: TGCAGCGTAGGTGAGACAGCTCAGGACACCGGGGAGCTGTTTTTT. It translates to CSVGETAQDTGELFF.

DNA of the CDR3: TGTGCCAGCAACCAGCGGGGTAGGGGAGAGACCCAGTACTTC. The encoded protein is CASNQRGRGETQYF. The V call is TRBV6-5, the J call TRBJ2-5; TRBD2 agrees at 7 bases. Losses at the gene ends were 7 bases for V and 4 bases for J; bases not matched to a gene: 9. The CDR3 consists of 14 residues. The germline CDR1 and CDR2 sequences are MNHEY and SVGAGI.

This chain connects TRBV7-2 to TRBJ2-1; TRBD2 agrees at 9 bases. The V segment lost 8 bases and the J segment 8 bases; nucleotides outside the gene matches: 7. Looked up from germline, CDR1 is SGHTA and CDR2 is FQGNSA. This CDR3 has 13 residues. CDR3 DNA: TGTGCCAGCCGGCCTAGCGGGATCGATGAGCAGTTCTTC. Translated, it gives CASRPSGIDEQFF.